These T cell receptor beta chains were read from a single sample in a study of T cells in Graves' hyperthyroidism and ophthalmopathy. TCRdb re-analysed the multiplex PCR reads in MiXCR, keeping a single row per CDR3 protein. Seen here are about 200,000 distinct CDR3 sequences, around 16% observed once, and the top ten hold roughly 49%. Specimen: blood. The origin of the receptors is a woman aged 45-65 years with Graves' hyperthyroidism. Each CDR3 is given with its conserved first and last residue. Each record gives: D gene, clone size, J gene, V gene, CDR3 DNA, CDR3 protein. The D gene is left open where the match is weak. Clone size is shown for a subset of rows, as once, few, many or a class of expanded clone.

d_call: -; clone_size: -; j_call: TRBJ1-2; v_call: TRBV7-9; cdr3_nt: TGTGCCAGCAGCCCCCTGAACTATGGCTACACCTTC; cdr3_aa: CASSPLNYGYTF
d_call: -; clone_size: few; j_call: TRBJ2-7; v_call: TRBV29-1; cdr3_nt: TGCAGCCTATTGGGGGGAGAACCCTACGAGCAGTACTTC; cdr3_aa: CSLLGGEPYEQYF
d_call: TRBD2; clone_size: -; j_call: TRBJ2-1; v_call: TRBV18; cdr3_nt: TGTGCCAGCTCACCAACCGGGACTAGAAATGAGCAGTTCTTC; cdr3_aa: CASSPTGTRNEQFF
d_call: TRBD2; clone_size: -; j_call: TRBJ2-7; v_call: TRBV20-1; cdr3_nt: TGCAGTGCTAGAGAAAGACTAGCGGATCCCTACGAGCAGCACTTC; cdr3_aa: CSARERLADPYEQHF
d_call: -; clone_size: many; j_call: TRBJ2-7; v_call: TRBV18; cdr3_nt: TGTGCCAGCTCACCACCGAGGACAGCCTACTCCTACGAGCAGTACTTC; cdr3_aa: CASSPPRTAYSYEQYF
d_call: -; clone_size: -; j_call: TRBJ2-1; v_call: TRBV11-2; cdr3_nt: TGTGCCAGCAGCTTAGTCTTCTATGAGCAGTTCTTC; cdr3_aa: CASSLVFYEQFF
d_call: -; clone_size: -; j_call: TRBJ1-2; v_call: TRBV20-1; cdr3_nt: TGCAGTGCTAGCGAAGTGGTTCTGGGCTATGGCTACACCTTC; cdr3_aa: CSASEVVLGYGYTF
d_call: -; clone_size: many; j_call: TRBJ2-2; v_call: TRBV3-1; cdr3_nt: TGTGCCAGCAGCCAAGTCCTTGCTAAAGGACTCAGGAACACCGGGGAGCTGTTTTTT; cdr3_aa: CASSQVLAKGLRNTGELFF
d_call: -; clone_size: many; j_call: TRBJ2-3; v_call: TRBV3-1; cdr3_nt: TGTGCCAGCAGCCAAGACCTTGGCGGGGGCCCGCTAGATACGCAGTATTTT; cdr3_aa: CASSQDLGGGPLDTQYF
d_call: -; clone_size: many; j_call: TRBJ1-1; v_call: TRBV11-3; cdr3_nt: TGTGCCAGCAGCTTATCCGAGATCACTGAAGCTTTCTTT; cdr3_aa: CASSLSEITEAFF
d_call: TRBD1; clone_size: many; j_call: TRBJ1-5; v_call: TRBV2; cdr3_nt: TGTGCCAGCAGTGAGAGGGGGCGCGAGGTCAATCAGCCCCAGCATTTT; cdr3_aa: CASSERGREVNQPQHF
d_call: TRBD1; clone_size: many; j_call: TRBJ2-7; v_call: TRBV12-3/TRBV12-4; cdr3_nt: TGTGCCAGCAGACCAACAGGGGCCCTTTACTACGAGCAGTACTTC; cdr3_aa: CASRPTGALYYEQYF
d_call: TRBD1; clone_size: many; j_call: TRBJ2-5; v_call: TRBV28; cdr3_nt: TGTGCCAGCAGGAACGGGTGGACAGGGGCAGAGACCCAGTACTTC; cdr3_aa: CASRNGWTGAETQYF
d_call: -; clone_size: few; j_call: TRBJ1-1; v_call: TRBV12-3/TRBV12-4; cdr3_nt: TGTGCCAGCAGTTTTTCCAGGGGAGGGGGGAACACTGAAGCTTTCTTT; cdr3_aa: CASSFSRGGGNTEAFF
d_call: TRBD2; clone_size: -; j_call: TRBJ2-2; v_call: TRBV7-3; cdr3_nt: TGTGCCAGCAGCTCCGGGACTAGGGCCGGGGAGCTGTTTTTT; cdr3_aa: CASSSGTRAGELFF
d_call: TRBD2; clone_size: -; j_call: TRBJ2-1; v_call: TRBV27; cdr3_nt: TGTGCCAGCCGGGGACTAGCGTATCGGTCGGGTGAGCAGTTCTTC; cdr3_aa: CASRGLAYRSGEQFF